This T cell receptor beta chain comes out of a study of cytomegalovirus exposure and HLA in healthy donors. Study results and caveats: Some segments of the V type, notably TRBV6-2 and TRBV6-3, were excluded as indistinguishable. An observed cluster of highly shared sequence variants was recorded as a likely sequencing artifact. The classifier reportedly diagnosed cytomegalovirus status with high specificity and sensitivity.

Both 60 Vbeta primers and 13 Jbeta primers went into the PCR. Repertoires were generated with immunoSEQ multiplex PCR, while TCRdb's copy carries only in-frame clones and drops some. The repertoire includes about 91,000 clones, around 80% of them detected once, and about 4.2% sits in the top ten. V shed 5 bases and J shed 5 bases, with 9 bases lying between them. This CDR3 contains 11 residues. In germline, CDR1 is SQVTM, CDR2 ANQGSEA. With respect to this clone: Its antigen is undetermined.

Material: PBMCs. The TCR was taken from a male donor in good health and CMV-seropositive. This sequence joins TRBV29-1 and TRBJ2-5; D gene unclear. In nucleotides, the CDR3 is TGCAGCGTTCATTATGCGGAGACCCAGTACTTC. Protein sequence: CSVHYAETQYF.